This T cell receptor beta chain was sequenced during a study of T cell responses to AZD1222 COVID-19 vaccine. Findings and limits, study-wide: There were repertoire samples only from the period after the peak T cell response. Seropositive AZD1222 recipients at baseline numbered only five or six.

Method: immunoSEQ multiplex PCR; TCRdb's copy keeps in-frame clones and lacks some. Here the sample spans over 100,000 clones, over 90% being singletons. Comment on this clone: Its antigen is unknown.

The CDR3 length is 16 residues. CDR1 and CDR2 (germline): LNHDA, SQIVND (reference sequence). J lost 1 base, V lost 1 base, and 3 bases had no gene match. Sequenced material: peripheral blood, taken on day 0 of AZD1222 vaccination. This TCR came from an adult in good health. The V and J genes are TRBV19 and TRBJ2-3; the match to TRBD2 covers 9 bases. DNA of the CDR3: TGTGCCAGTAGTATAGGCCAGCGGGGGGGCACAGATACGCAGTATTTT. This sequence encodes CASSIGQRGGTDTQYF.